This is a list of T cell receptor beta chains from one sample in a study of T cells after yellow fever vaccination. Each CDR3 protein gets one entry after TCRdb re-called the 5' RACE reads with MiXCR. Among some 300,000 distinct CDR3 sequences listed, 7% to 10% were seen once. Sequencing used PBMCs, obtained roughly 47 days after the first yellow fever vaccination. All receptors come from a man between 18 and 29 years old who received the YFV17D yellow fever vaccine. The CDR3 runs from the conserved cysteine through the conserved F or W. A D gene is named only where the DNA matches it firmly. For some rows the clone size is stated as once, few or many, or as a class when expanded; others skip it.

14,many,TRBV5-1,TRBJ1-2,TRBD1,CASSPGGGKDGYTF,TGCGCCAGCAGCCCAGGGGGTGGAAAGGATGGCTACACCTTC
13,many,TRBV19,TRBJ2-3,.,CASSMQGTDTQYF,TGTGCCAGTAGTATGCAGGGAACAGATACGCAGTATTTT
12,few,TRBV20-1,TRBJ1-1,TRBD1,CSARTGGYRAFF,TGCAGTGCTCGAACAGGGGGTTACAGAGCTTTCTTT
19,.,TRBV10-2,TRBJ2-3,.,CASRAAQGKGVPSTDTQYF,TGCGCCAGCAGAGCCGCGCAGGGAAAGGGGGTCCCCAGCACAGATACGCAGTATTTT
15,.,TRBV20-1,TRBJ2-2,TRBD1,CSASDPGQGSGELFF,TGCAGTGCTAGTGACCCGGGACAGGGAAGCGGGGAGCTGTTTTTT
14,few,TRBV16,TRBJ1-2,TRBD1,CASSLDRGGYGYTF,TGTGCCAGCAGCCTCGACAGGGGAGGGTATGGCTACACCTTC
13,.,TRBV20-1,TRBJ2-5,.,CSARRQAGETQYF,TGCAGTGCTCGACGACAGGCGGGGGAGACCCAGTACTTC
14,.,TRBV20-1,TRBJ2-3,TRBD2,CSSSPGGLTDTQYF,TGCAGTTCTTCCCCGGGGGGACTCACAGATACGCAGTATTTT
14,many,TRBV5-1,TRBJ2-4,.,CASSLSVTENIQYF,TGCGCCAGCAGCCTCTCCGTGACAGAAAACATTCAGTACTTC
15,.,TRBV5-1,TRBJ2-5,TRBD1,CASSLVGTGVETQYF,TGCGCCAGCAGCTTGGTCGGGACAGGGGTTGAGACCCAGTACTTC
15,few,TRBV15,TRBJ1-4,.,CATSRGPSTNEKLFF,TGTGCCACCAGCAGGGGGCCCTCAACTAATGAAAAACTGTTTTTT
16,.,TRBV20-1,TRBJ2-3,.,CCAPKSSRPSTDTQYF,TGCTGTGCGCCTAAGTCTAGCAGACCTAGCACAGATACGCAGTATTTT
14,many,TRBV3-1,TRBJ1-1,TRBD1,CASSQGQGTSEAFF,TGTGCCAGCAGCCAAGGACAGGGGACTTCTGAAGCTTTCTTT
18,few,TRBV7-7,TRBJ1-1,.,CASSPLGGTWEGGTEAFF,TGTGCCAGCAGCCCCCTCGGTGGGACTTGGGAAGGAGGCACTGAAGCTTTCTTT
18,many,TRBV27,TRBJ1-1,.,CASRSSRWSRGGNTEAFF,TGTGCCAGCAGATCTTCACGCTGGAGCAGGGGAGGGAACACTGAAGCTTTCTTT
15,few,TRBV6-1,TRBJ2-2,.,CASSVSGPNTGELFF,TGTGCCAGCAGTGTCTCGGGTCCTAACACCGGGGAGCTGTTTTTT
16,.,TRBV6-4,TRBJ2-2,TRBD1,CASRTPGQGLTGELFF,TGTGCCAGCAGGACGCCGGGACAGGGGTTGACCGGGGAGCTGTTTTTT
16,few,TRBV18,TRBJ2-6,.,CASSPTGTSGANVLTF,TGTGCCAGCTCCCCAACGGGGACCTCTGGGGCCAACGTCCTGACTTTC
16,.,TRBV15,TRBJ2-4,TRBD2,CATSRGISGGKNIQYF,TGTGCCACCAGCAGAGGGATTAGCGGGGGCAAAAACATTCAGTACTTC
13,few,TRBV7-2,TRBJ1-5,.,CASSYYGDQPQHF,TGTGCCAGCAGTTACTACGGGGATCAGCCCCAGCATTTT
16,.,TRBV4-2,TRBJ2-3,.,CASSQEGGTFTDTQYF,TGTGCCAGCAGCCAAGAAGGGGGGACTTTCACAGATACGCAGTATTTT
14,few,TRBV27,TRBJ2-1,TRBD2,CASSFLAGANEQFF,TGTGCCAGCAGTTTTCTAGCGGGGGCGAATGAGCAGTTCTTC
15,.,TRBV5-1,TRBJ1-2,TRBD1,CASSSGTADNYGYTF,TGCGCCAGCAGCTCCGGGACAGCAGATAACTATGGCTACACCTTC
15,few,TRBV4-1,TRBJ2-5,.,CASSPNRQAQETQYF,TGCGCCAGCAGCCCGAACCGACAGGCTCAAGAGACCCAGTACTTC
14,few,TRBV20-1,TRBJ2-1,TRBD2,CSLLVTSGNNEQFF,TGCAGCCTATTGGTGACTAGCGGTAACAATGAGCAGTTCTTC
12,.,TRBV24-1,TRBJ2-3,.,CATSDLAGKQYF,TGTGCCACCAGTGATTTGGCGGGGAAGCAGTATTTT
15,many,TRBV11-1,TRBJ2-1,TRBD1,CASTFDRAPYNEQFF,TGTGCCAGCACCTTCGACAGGGCCCCCTACAATGAGCAGTTCTTC
14,few,TRBV20-1,TRBJ2-2,TRBD1,CSAPQGANTGELFF,TGCAGTGCTCCACAGGGGGCGAACACCGGGGAGCTGTTTTTT
15,.,TRBV12-3/TRBV12-4,TRBJ1-1,.,CASSLVGDDLRGAFF,TGTGCCAGCAGTTTAGTCGGGGACGACCTACGGGGAGCTTTCTTT
13,few,TRBV5-6,TRBJ1-2,.,CASSFRRGYGYTF,TGTGCCAGCAGTTTCCGACGGGGGTATGGCTACACCTTC
15,many,TRBV20-1,TRBJ2-2,.,CSARDYRARGGELFF,TGCAGTGCTAGAGACTACAGGGCCCGGGGCGGGGAGCTGTTTTTT
17,.,TRBV19,TRBJ2-3,TRBD2,CASSMSGAASSSDTQYF,TGTGCCAGTAGTATGAGCGGGGCCGCATCCTCTTCAGATACGCAGTATTTT
17,.,TRBV7-9,TRBJ2-1,TRBD2,CASSSGLAGASYNEQFF,TGTGCCAGCAGCTCCGGACTAGCGGGGGCCTCCTACAATGAGCAGTTCTTC
16,.,TRBV7-2,TRBJ2-3,TRBD2,CASSPGASGGSLGQYF,TGTGCCAGCAGCCCCGGGGCTAGCGGGGGATCTTTGGGGCAGTATTTT
15,many,TRBV5-1,TRBJ1-1,TRBD1,CASSLVTGDVAEAFF,TGCGCCAGCAGCTTGGTGACAGGGGATGTCGCTGAAGCTTTCTTT
14,few,TRBV6-1,TRBJ2-3,TRBD1,CASSGQGHTDTQYF,TGTGCCAGCAGTGGACAGGGGCATACAGATACGCAGTATTTT
15,few,TRBV5-5,TRBJ2-3,.,CASSLSPAGTDTQYF,TGTGCCAGCAGCTTGAGTCCCGCAGGCACAGATACGCAGTATTTT
12,.,TRBV15,TRBJ2-3,.,CATSRMPDTQYF,TGTGCCACCAGCAGAATGCCAGATACGCAGTATTTT
13,few,TRBV30,TRBJ1-5,.,CAWSVSRGQPQHF,TGTGCCTGGAGTGTATCCCGGGGGCAGCCCCAGCATTTT
11,.,TRBV29-1,TRBJ2-5,.,CSVVPGKAQYF,TGCAGCGTTGTGCCGGGAAAGGCCCAGTACTTC
14,many,TRBV4-3,TRBJ2-1,.,CASSQDYSTNEQFF,TGCGCCAGCAGCCAAGATTATTCAACAAATGAGCAGTTCTTC